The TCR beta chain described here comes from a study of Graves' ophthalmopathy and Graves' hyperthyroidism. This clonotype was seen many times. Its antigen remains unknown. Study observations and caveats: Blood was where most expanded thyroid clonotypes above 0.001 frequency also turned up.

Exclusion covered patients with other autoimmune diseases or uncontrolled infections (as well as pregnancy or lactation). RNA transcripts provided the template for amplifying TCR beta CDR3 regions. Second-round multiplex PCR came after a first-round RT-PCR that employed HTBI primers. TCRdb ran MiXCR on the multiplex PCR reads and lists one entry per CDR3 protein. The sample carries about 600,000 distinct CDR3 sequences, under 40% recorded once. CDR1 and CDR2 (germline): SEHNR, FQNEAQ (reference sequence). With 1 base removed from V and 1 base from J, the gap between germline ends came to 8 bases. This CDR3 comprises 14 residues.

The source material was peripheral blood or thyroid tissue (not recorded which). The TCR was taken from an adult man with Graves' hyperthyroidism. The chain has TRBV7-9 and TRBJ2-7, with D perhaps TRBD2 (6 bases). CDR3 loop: CASSLGEASYEQYF. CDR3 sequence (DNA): TGTGCCAGCAGCTTAGGGGAGGCGTCCTACGAGCAGTACTTC.